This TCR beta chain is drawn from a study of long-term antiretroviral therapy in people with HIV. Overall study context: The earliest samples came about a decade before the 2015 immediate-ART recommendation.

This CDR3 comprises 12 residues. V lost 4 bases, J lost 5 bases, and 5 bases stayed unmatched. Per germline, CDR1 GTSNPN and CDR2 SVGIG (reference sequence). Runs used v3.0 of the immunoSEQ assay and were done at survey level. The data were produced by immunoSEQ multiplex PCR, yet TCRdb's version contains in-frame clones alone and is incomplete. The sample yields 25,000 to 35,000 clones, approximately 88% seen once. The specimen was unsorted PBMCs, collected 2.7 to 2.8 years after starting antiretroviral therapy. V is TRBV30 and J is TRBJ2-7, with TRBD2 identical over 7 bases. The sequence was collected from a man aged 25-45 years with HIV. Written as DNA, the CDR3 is TGTGCCTGGACTATCAGCGGGAACGAGCAGTACTTC. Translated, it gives CAWTISGNEQYF. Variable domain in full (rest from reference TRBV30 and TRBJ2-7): SQTIHQWPATLVQPVGSPLSLECTVEGTSNPNLYWYRQAAGRGLQLLFYSVGIGQISSEVPQNLSASRPQDRQFILSSKKLLLSDSGFYLCAWTISGNEQYFGPGTRLTVT.